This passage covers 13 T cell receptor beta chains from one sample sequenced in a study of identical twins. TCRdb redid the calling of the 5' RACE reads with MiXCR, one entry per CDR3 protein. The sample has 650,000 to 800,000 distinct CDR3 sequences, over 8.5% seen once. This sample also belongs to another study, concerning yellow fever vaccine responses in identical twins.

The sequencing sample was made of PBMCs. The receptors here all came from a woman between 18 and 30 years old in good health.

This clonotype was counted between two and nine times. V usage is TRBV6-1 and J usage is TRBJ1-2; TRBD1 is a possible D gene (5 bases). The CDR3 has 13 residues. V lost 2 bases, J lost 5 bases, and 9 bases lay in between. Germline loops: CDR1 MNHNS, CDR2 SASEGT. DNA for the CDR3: TGTGCCAGCAGTGAATCGACAGTTTATGGCTACACCTTC. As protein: CASSESTVYGYTF.

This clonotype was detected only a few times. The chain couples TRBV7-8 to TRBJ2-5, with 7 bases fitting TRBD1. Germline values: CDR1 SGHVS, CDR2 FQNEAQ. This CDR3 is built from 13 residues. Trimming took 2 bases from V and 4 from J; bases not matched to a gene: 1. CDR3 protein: CASSLRTGETQYF. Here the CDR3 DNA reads TGTGCCAGCAGCTTAAGGACAGGAGAGACCCAGTACTTC.

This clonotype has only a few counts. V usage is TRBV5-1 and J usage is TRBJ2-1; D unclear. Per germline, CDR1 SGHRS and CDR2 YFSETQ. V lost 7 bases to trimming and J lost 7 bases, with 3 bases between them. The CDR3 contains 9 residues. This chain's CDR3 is CASENEQFF. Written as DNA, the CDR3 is TGCGCCAGCGAAAATGAGCAGTTCTTC.

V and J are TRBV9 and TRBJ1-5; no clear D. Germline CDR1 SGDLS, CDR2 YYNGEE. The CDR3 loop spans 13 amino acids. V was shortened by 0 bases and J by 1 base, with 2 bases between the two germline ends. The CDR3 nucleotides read TGTGCCAGCAGCGTAGCCAGCAATCAGCCCCAGCATTTT. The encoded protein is CASSVASNQPQHF.

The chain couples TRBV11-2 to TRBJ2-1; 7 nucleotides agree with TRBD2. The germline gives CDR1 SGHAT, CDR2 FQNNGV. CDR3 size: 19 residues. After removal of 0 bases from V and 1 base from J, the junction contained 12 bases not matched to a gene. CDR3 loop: CASSLEAFSLAESYNEQFF. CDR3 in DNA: TGTGCCAGCAGCTTAGAGGCCTTTTCGCTAGCGGAATCCTACAATGAGCAGTTCTTC.

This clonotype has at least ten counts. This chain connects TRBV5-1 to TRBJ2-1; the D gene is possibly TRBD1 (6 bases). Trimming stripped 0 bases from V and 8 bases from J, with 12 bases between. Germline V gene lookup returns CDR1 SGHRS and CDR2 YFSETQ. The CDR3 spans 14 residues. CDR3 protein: CASSLVPRGDEQFF. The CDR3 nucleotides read TGCGCCAGCAGCTTGGTCCCCAGGGGTGATGAGCAGTTCTTC.

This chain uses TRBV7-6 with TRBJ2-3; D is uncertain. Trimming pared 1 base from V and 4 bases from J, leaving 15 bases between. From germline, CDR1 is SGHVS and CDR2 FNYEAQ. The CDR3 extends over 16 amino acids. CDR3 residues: CASSLVGRVDSDTQYF. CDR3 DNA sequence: TGTGCCAGCAGCTTAGTGGGTAGGGTGGATTCAGATACGCAGTATTTT.

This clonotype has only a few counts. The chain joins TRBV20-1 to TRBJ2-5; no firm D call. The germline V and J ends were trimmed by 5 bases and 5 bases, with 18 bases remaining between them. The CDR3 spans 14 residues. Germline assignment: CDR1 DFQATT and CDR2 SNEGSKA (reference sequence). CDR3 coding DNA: TGCAGTGCTTCCCCAACTCATCAGTGGGAGACCCAGTACTTC. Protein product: CSASPTHQWETQYF.

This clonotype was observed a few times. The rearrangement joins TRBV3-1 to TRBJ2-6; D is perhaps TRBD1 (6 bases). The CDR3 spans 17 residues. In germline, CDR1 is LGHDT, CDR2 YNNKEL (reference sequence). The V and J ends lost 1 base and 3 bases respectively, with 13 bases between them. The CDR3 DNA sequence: TGTGCCAGCAGCCAAGTAACAGGGTTCCTTGGGGCCAACGTCCTGACTTTC. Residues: CASSQVTGFLGANVLTF.

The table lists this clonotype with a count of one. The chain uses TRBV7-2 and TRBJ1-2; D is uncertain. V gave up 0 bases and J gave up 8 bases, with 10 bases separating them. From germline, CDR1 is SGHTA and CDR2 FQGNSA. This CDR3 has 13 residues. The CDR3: CASSLAFGTGYTF. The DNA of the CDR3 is TGTGCCAGCAGCTTAGCGTTCGGTACGGGCTACACCTTC. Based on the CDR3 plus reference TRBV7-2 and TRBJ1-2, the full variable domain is GAGVSQSPSNKVTEKGKDVELRCDPISGHTALYWYRQSLGQGLEFLIYFQGNSAPDKSGLPSDRFSAERTGGSVSTLTIQRTQQEDSAVYLCASSLAFGTGYTFGSGTRLTVV.

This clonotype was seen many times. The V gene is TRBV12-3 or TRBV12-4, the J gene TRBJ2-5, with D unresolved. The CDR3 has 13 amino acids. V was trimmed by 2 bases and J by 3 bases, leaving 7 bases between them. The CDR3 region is CASSLTVKETQYF. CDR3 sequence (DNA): TGTGCCAGCAGTTTAACAGTAAAAGAGACCCAGTACTTC.

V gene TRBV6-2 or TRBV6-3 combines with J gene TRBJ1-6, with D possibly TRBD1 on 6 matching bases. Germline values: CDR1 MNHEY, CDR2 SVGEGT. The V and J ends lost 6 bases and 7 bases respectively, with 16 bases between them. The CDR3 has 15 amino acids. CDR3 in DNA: TGTGCCAGCAGCCGCGGGACACCTAACAATTCACCCCTCCACTTT. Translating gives CASSRGTPNNSPLHF.

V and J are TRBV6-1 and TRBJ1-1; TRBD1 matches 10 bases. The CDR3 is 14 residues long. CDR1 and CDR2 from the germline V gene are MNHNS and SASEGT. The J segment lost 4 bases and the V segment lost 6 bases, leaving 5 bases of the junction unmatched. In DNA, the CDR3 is TGTGCCAGCAGAGTGGGACAGGGGCGCACTGAAGCTTTCTTT. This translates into CASRVGQGRTEAFF.